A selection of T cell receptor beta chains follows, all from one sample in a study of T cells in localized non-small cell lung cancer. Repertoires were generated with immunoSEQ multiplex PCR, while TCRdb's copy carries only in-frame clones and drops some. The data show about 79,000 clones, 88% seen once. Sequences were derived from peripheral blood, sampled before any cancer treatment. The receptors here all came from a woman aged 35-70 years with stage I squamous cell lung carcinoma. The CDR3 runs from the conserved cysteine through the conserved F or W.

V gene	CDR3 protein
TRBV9	CASSVEQGSSYEQYF
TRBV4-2	CASSQDLVDANTGELFF
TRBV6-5	CASSYTLAGGTDTQYF
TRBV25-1	CASRGDSYEQYF
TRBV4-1	CASSQDYREGNTIYF
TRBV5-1	CASSLGATVNEKLFF
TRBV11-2	CASSLDGGLFSYEQYF
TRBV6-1	CASTAQSFMNTEAFF
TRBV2	CASSEDLRGSPLHF
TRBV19	CASSIDGTGAGYGYTF
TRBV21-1	CASSKARTGPSNTGELFF
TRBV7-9	CASSLNYGYTF
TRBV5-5	CASSVRQGAGSYGYTF
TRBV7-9	CASSLGQGNEKLFF
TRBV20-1	CSATPTDTQYF
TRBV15	CATSIDADYGYTF
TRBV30	CAWSVLRDYTEAFF
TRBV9	CASSDHGGLTNYGYTF
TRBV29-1	CSVLTPGTPGETQYF
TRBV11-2	CASSLGRDQPQHF